A selection of T cell receptor beta chains follows, all from one sample in a study of blood T cell repertoires in COVID-19. Assay: immunoSEQ multiplex PCR; the TCRdb copy retains only in-frame clones and omits some. This table has more than 150,000 clones, roughly three quarters appearing once. The sequencing input was PBMCs or T cells enriched from blood (not recorded which). These receptors were taken from a man aged 55-75 years who had been exposed to COVID-19. The conserved cysteine and the conserved F or W are not part of the CDR3 here. Each record gives: D gene, clone size, J gene, V gene, CDR3 protein. The D gene is left open where the match is weak. For some rows the clone size is stated as once, few or many, or as a class when expanded; others skip it.

>TRBD1|.|TRBJ2-2|TRBV29-1
SGLLGGLNTGELF
>.|.|TRBJ2-3|TRBV24-1
ATSDLLDTQY
>.|.|TRBJ1-2|TRBV28
ASSLADAGSNYGYT
>TRBD2|.|TRBJ2-3|TRBV6-1
ASSEVGGAVSTDTQY
>TRBD2|.|TRBJ2-3|TRBV5-4
ASSELAGSDTQY
>.|few|TRBJ1-6|TRBV18
ASSPRGPDSPLH
>.|.|TRBJ1-4|TRBV10-3
AISEPGEGSNEKLF
>TRBD1|.|TRBJ1-5|TRBV30
AWDHGQGAQPQH
>TRBD1|.|TRBJ2-5|TRBV15
ATSRGGRQGSQETQY
>TRBD1|.|TRBJ1-3|TRBV6-5
ASSYSGQLSGNTIY
>.|.|TRBJ2-1|TRBV6-4
ASSKDYWSFNEQF
>.|once|TRBJ1-4|TRBV9
ASSVDRQPGEKLF
>.|.|TRBJ2-7|TRBV10-3
AIGIQAHYEQY
>.|.|TRBJ2-7|TRBV24-1
ATSVGAGAHEQY
>.|.|TRBJ2-1|TRBV6-6
ASRGGIAYNEQF
>.|.|TRBJ2-5|TRBV28
ASSHISGTQETQY
>.|many|TRBJ2-2|TRBV6-4
ASSDAESGELF
>TRBD2|.|TRBJ2-1|TRBV6-5
ASSSPSGRGNEQF
>.|many|TRBJ1-3|TRBV9
ASRQGPSSGNTIY
>.|few|TRBJ2-1|TRBV19
ASSPDRSSYNEQF
>TRBD1|once|TRBJ1-1|TRBV30
AWDGQVGLAF
>.|few|TRBJ1-1|TRBV7-2
ASSHYSNTEAF